These T cell receptor beta chains were read from a single sample in a study of shared clonotypes between healthy human individuals. Sequencing used immunoSEQ multiplex PCR; TCRdb keeps in-frame clones, though not all of them. The sample has millions of clones, approximately 95% seen once. Sequenced sample: naive CD8+ T cells sorted from blood. The receptors derive from a man younger than 35 in good health. Both conserved end residues are part of each CDR3. Fields, in order: clone size, D gene, V gene, J gene, CDR3 protein, CDR3 DNA. D genes are given only for firm matches. Only part of the rows carry a size: once, few, many, or a class if the clone is expanded.

size: NA
D: TRBD1
V: TRBV30
J: TRBJ2-7
CDR3: CASRQGGDEQYF
DNA: TGTGCCTCCCGACAGGGTGGAGACGAGCAGTACTTC

size: NA
D: NA
V: TRBV5-1
J: TRBJ2-7
CDR3: CASSYSQTYEQYF
DNA: TGCGCCAGCAGCTACAGCCAAACCTACGAGCAGTACTTC

size: NA
D: NA
V: TRBV15
J: TRBJ2-2
CDR3: CATSRDGSATGELFF
DNA: TGTGCCACCAGCAGAGATGGCTCTGCCACCGGGGAGCTGTTTTTT

size: NA
D: NA
V: TRBV5-4
J: TRBJ1-2
CDR3: CASSLAAEVDGYTF
DNA: TGTGCCAGCAGCTTGGCCGCGGAGGTGGATGGCTACACCTTC

size: NA
D: NA
V: TRBV4-3
J: TRBJ2-7
CDR3: CASSQVVGVGEQYF
DNA: TGCGCCAGCAGCCAAGTTGTGGGAGTGGGCGAGCAGTACTTC

size: NA
D: NA
V: TRBV27
J: TRBJ2-2
CDR3: CASSFRGTGELFF
DNA: TGTGCCAGCAGTTTCAGGGGAACCGGGGAGCTGTTTTTT

size: NA
D: TRBD2
V: TRBV6-1
J: TRBJ2-3
CDR3: CASSGGLADTDTQYF
DNA: TGTGCCAGCAGTGGGGGACTAGCGGATACAGATACGCAGTATTTT

size: NA
D: NA
V: TRBV2
J: TRBJ2-2
CDR3: CASREGSITGELFF
DNA: TGTGCCAGCAGGGAGGGTAGTATCACCGGGGAGCTGTTTTTT

size: few
D: NA
V: TRBV25-1
J: TRBJ2-7
CDR3: CASGVGGAGEEQYF
DNA: TGTGCCAGCGGGGTCGGGGGCGCGGGTGAAGAGCAGTACTTC

size: NA
D: NA
V: TRBV30
J: TRBJ2-5
CDR3: CAWSVGEGTQYF
DNA: TGTGCCTGGAGTGTAGGGGAAGGGACCCAGTACTTC

size: NA
D: NA
V: TRBV6-5
J: TRBJ1-1
CDR3: CASSYSPGMHTEAFF
DNA: TGTGCCAGCAGTTACTCGCCAGGGATGCACACTGAAGCTTTCTTT

size: NA
D: TRBD1
V: TRBV10-3
J: TRBJ2-3
CDR3: CAISGTGGSADTQYF
DNA: TGTGCCATCAGCGGGACAGGGGGTTCCGCAGATACGCAGTATTTT

size: NA
D: NA
V: TRBV27
J: TRBJ1-5
CDR3: CASSLQGNQPQHF
DNA: TGTGCCAGCAGTTTACAGGGGAATCAGCCCCAGCATTTT

size: NA
D: NA
V: TRBV2
J: TRBJ2-7
CDR3: CASNVGTDEQYF
DNA: TGTGCCAGCAACGTGGGGACGGACGAGCAGTACTTC